This note documents a single T cell receptor beta chain sequence. This record comes from a study of blood T cell repertoires in COVID-19. Measured with immunoSEQ multiplex PCR; TCRdb has only the in-frame clones, and not every one. The sample gives about 180,000 clones, less than 85% of which show up once; roughly 20% is in the top ten. Germline loops: CDR1 SGHDT, CDR2 YYEEEE. Trimming cost V 2 bases and J 4 bases; bases outside gene matches: 6. The CDR3 runs 16 residues. Sequenced input: PBMCs or T cells enriched from blood (not recorded which). This receptor was obtained from a man aged 60 to 75 who had recovered from COVID-19. This sequence joins TRBV5-6 and TRBJ2-3; 11 bases agree with TRBD1. The CDR3 here is CASSLIGQGASDTQYF. The CDR3 bases are TGTGCCAGCAGCTTAATCGGACAGGGGGCCTCAGATACGCAGTATTTT.